The 21 T cell receptor beta chains below all came from one sample that was sequenced in a study of Graves' ophthalmopathy and Graves' hyperthyroidism. RNA transcripts were the template, and TCR beta CDR3 regions were amplified from them. Amplification began with first-round RT-PCR using HTBI primers, then second-round multiplex PCR was performed. TCRdb fed the multiplex PCR reads into MiXCR, producing one record per CDR3 protein. The sample carries some 750,000 distinct CDR3 sequences, 40% recorded once. The sequenced material came from peripheral blood. Receptor source: an adult man with Graves' ophthalmopathy.

This clonotype was recorded at least ten times. This chain connects TRBV29-1 to TRBJ2-7, with 10 bases identical to TRBD1. J lost 4 bases, V lost 6 bases, and 12 bases had no gene match. Germline CDR1 reads SQVTM; CDR2 reads ANQGSEA. This CDR3 region has 15 residues. The CDR3 coding sequence is TGCAGCGTGGACTACGTTGGGACAGGGGTGTACGAGCAGTACTTC. Its protein is CSVDYVGTGVYEQYF.

This clonotype showed up many times. The CDR3 DNA sequence: TGCAGCGTTGAAGGGGAAGGGTATGAAGCTTTCTTT. Amino acid sequence: CSVEGEGYEAFF. The rearrangement joins TRBV29-1 to TRBJ1-1; D call uncertain. The CDR3 runs to 12 residues. Deletions cut 1 base from V and 7 bases from J, with 10 bases between. CDR1 SQVTM and CDR2 ANQGSEA come from the germline V gene.

V and J are TRBV25-1 and TRBJ2-3; 11 bases are a match to TRBD2. This CDR3 is 21 amino acids long. V shed 5 bases, J shed 1 base, and the junction held 20 bases outside the gene matches. CDR1 MGHDK and CDR2 SYGVNS come from the germline V gene. The CDR3 DNA reads as TGTGCCAGCAGTCGACGGGTGACTAGCGGGATTTGGGAGTTCGGCACAGATACGCAGTATTTT. It is translated as CASSRRVTSGIWEFGTDTQYF.

This clonotype was recorded at least ten times. The genes are TRBV7-2 and TRBJ1-6; TRBD1 matches at 7 bases. The CDR3 is made up of 16 amino acids. Germline V CDR1 and CDR2: SGHTA, FQGNSA. The V gene end was trimmed by 5 bases and the J gene end by 5 bases; junction bases not matched to a gene: 9. CDR3 DNA sequence: TGTGCCAGCAGCGCGACGGGACAGAGAAATAATTCACCCCTCCACTTT. It is translated as CASSATGQRNNSPLHF.

About this clonotype itself: The junction departs from germline at one end; a sequencing error may be responsible. The chain is built from TRBV29-1 and TRBJ2-7; 7 nucleotides align to TRBD2. This CDR3 region has 13 residues. Germline-derived CDR1 and CDR2 are SQVTM and ANQGSEA. CDR3 DNA: TGCAGCACCGACGGGGGGACGAGCTACGAGCGGTACTTC. Encoded protein: CSTDGGTSYERYF.

This clonotype was counted only a few times. V usage is TRBV20-1 and J usage is TRBJ2-7, with a possible D match to TRBD2 (6 bases). The V and J ends lost 4 bases and 3 bases respectively, with 13 bases between them. The CDR3 consists of 13 residues. Germline V gene lookup returns CDR1 DFQATT and CDR2 SNEGSKA (reference sequence). The CDR3 bases are TGCAGTGCTACCCGGGACTTAAACTACGAGCAGTACTTC. Its protein is CSATRDLNYEQYF.

This clonotype is a singleton in its sample. V gene TRBV25-1 combines with J gene TRBJ1-6; TRBD1 agrees at 8 bases. The CDR3 is 15 residues long. V shed 4 bases and J 9 bases; nucleotides not matched to a gene: 8. Germline V gene sequence: CDR1 MGHDK, CDR2 SYGVNS. This CDR3 is CASSVPGQVASPLHF. CDR3 nucleotide sequence: TGTGCCAGCAGTGTACCGGGACAGGTAGCTTCACCCCTCCACTTT.

The chain joins TRBV20-1 to TRBJ2-7; D is uncertain. This CDR3 is built from 13 residues. V was clipped by 3 bases and J by 2 bases, with 11 bases between them. CDR1 and CDR2 from the germline V gene are DFQATT and SNEGSKA (reference sequence). Written as DNA, the CDR3 is TGCAGTGCTAGCCACCACATTGCCTACGAGCAGTACTTC. Its translation: CSASHHIAYEQYF.

Many counts were recorded for this clonotype. The rearrangement links TRBV2 to TRBJ1-1; TRBD1 aligns across 12 bases. This CDR3 region has 18 residues. CDR1 is SNHLY, CDR2 FYNNEI, per germline. Trimming cost V 6 bases and J 1 base; bases outside gene matches: 12. The CDR3 nucleotides are TGTGCCAGCAGCGTCCCGGGACAGGGGGCGGGAGGGAACACTGAAGCTTTCTTT. Protein sequence: CASSVPGQGAGGNTEAFF.

Note on this clonotype: The junction does not match germline at one end; this may be a read error. The chain carries TRBV10-3 and TRBJ1-1, with D maybe TRBD1 (6 bases). Germline V gene lookup returns CDR1 ENHRY and CDR2 SYGVKD. This CDR3 comprises 16 residues. The CDR3 DNA sequence: TGTGCCAGCAGTCTGGGTACCACAGGGAAAGAGGGTGAAGCTTTCTTT. Translated: CASSLGTTGKEGEAFF.

This chain links TRBV9 with TRBJ2-2; possibly TRBD1 for D (6 bases). CDR1 SGDLS and CDR2 YYNGEE come from the germline V gene. The CDR3 consists of 15 residues. Deletions cut 4 bases from V and 0 bases from J, with 10 bases between. The CDR3 coding sequence is TGTGCCAGCAGCCCAGGGACAACGAACACCGGGGAGCTGTTTTTT. Translated, it gives CASSPGTTNTGELFF.

The V call is TRBV7-6, the J call TRBJ2-7, with 12 nucleotides matching TRBD2. Looked up from germline, CDR1 is SGHVS and CDR2 is FNYEAQ. J gave up 2 bases and V 1 base, and 6 bases lay outside the gene matches. The CDR3 is 17 amino acids. Here the CDR3 reads CASSLGVGLAGTYEQYF. CDR3 bases: TGTGCCAGCAGCTTAGGCGTGGGACTAGCGGGTACCTACGAGCAGTACTTC.

The chain has TRBV5-6 and TRBJ1-5, with 10 bases fitting TRBD1. The CDR3 runs 17 residues. The V gene's germline CDR1 is SGHDT and CDR2 YYEEEE. V was clipped by 4 bases and J by 1 base; unmatched bases: 8. The CDR3 DNA reads as TGTGCCAGCAGCGCCGGGACAGGGGCACAAAGCAATCAGCCCCAGCATTTT. It yields the protein CASSAGTGAQSNQPQHF.

This clonotype has only a few counts. This chain links TRBV10-3 with TRBJ1-1; 11 bases map to TRBD1. CDR1 ENHRY and CDR2 SYGVKD come from the germline V gene. The CDR3 totals 16 residues. V trimming: 6 bases; J trimming: 3 bases; junction bases outside the gene matches: 9. CDR3 sequence (DNA): TGTGCCATCAGGAGACCGGGACAGGGGGTAGACACTGAAGCTTTCTTT. Translated, it gives CAIRRPGQGVDTEAFF.

The chain is built from TRBV15 and TRBJ1-4; 8 bases are a match to TRBD1. The CDR3 is 14 amino acids. With 4 bases clipped from V and 8 bases from J, the junction kept 6 bases outside the gene matches. Germline assignment: CDR1 LNHNV and CDR2 YYDKDF (reference sequence). Written as DNA, the CDR3 is TGTGCCACCAGCAACAGGGGGTCTTTGGAAAAACTGTTTTTT. It is translated as CATSNRGSLEKLFF.

At least ten counts were recorded for this clonotype. This chain joins TRBV6-6 and TRBJ1-1, with a tentative D call TRBD1 (6 bases). The germline V gene has CDR1 MNHNY and CDR2 SVGAGI (reference sequence). The CDR3 has 14 amino acids. V was pared by 0 bases and J by 1 base, with 6 bases between. The DNA of the CDR3 is TGTGCCAGCAGTTACTCGACAGGGAACACTGAAGCTTTCTTT. Translating it yields CASSYSTGNTEAFF.

This clonotype was counted many times. The rearrangement uses TRBV5-8 and TRBJ2-5, with a weak D call TRBD1 (6 bases). The V gene lost 2 bases and the J gene lost 5 bases, with 10 bases spanning the gap. CDR1 is SGHTS and CDR2 is YDEGEE in the germline V gene. There are 13 residues in the CDR3. CDR3 in DNA: TGTGCCAGCAGCTTCCATCAGGGGGAGACCCAGTACTTC. Protein sequence: CASSFHQGETQYF.

The chain combines TRBV28 with TRBJ2-5, with unresolved D. The DNA end favors TRBJ2-7, so the J call may be wrong. Germline V lookup: CDR1 MDHEN, CDR2 SYDVKM. CDR3 length: 16 amino acids. DNA of the CDR3: TGTGCCAGCAGTTCTCGCTTTATATCGCAGACCTACGAGCAGTACTTC. Protein product: CASSSRFISQTYEQYF.

This clonotype has ten or more counts. The chain has TRBV24-1 and TRBJ1-2; D remains unclear. Germline values: CDR1 KGHDR, CDR2 SFDVKD. The CDR3 is 14 residues long. V shed 4 bases and J shed 2 bases, with 10 bases lying between them. CDR3 protein: CATSEWTHNYGYTF. As DNA, the CDR3 is TGTGCCACCAGTGAGTGGACGCACAACTATGGCTACACCTTC.

The chain links TRBV12-3 or TRBV12-4 to TRBJ1-3; D perhaps matches TRBD1 (6 bases). V shed 3 bases and J shed 2 bases, with 14 bases lying between them. The CDR3 has 16 amino acids. CDR3 amino acids: CASSFSPGVAGNTIYF. CDR3 coding DNA: TGTGCCAGCAGTTTTAGCCCAGGGGTGGCTGGAAACACCATATATTTT.

This clonotype showed up just a few times. The gene calls are TRBV7-8 and TRBJ1-2; D is possibly TRBD1 (6 bases). CDR1 is SGHVS, CDR2 FQNEAQ, per germline. CDR3 length equals 13 residues. Trimming shortened V by 5 bases and J by 4 bases, and 11 bases separated the two germline ends. The CDR3 bases are TGTGCCAGCAGCCGGAGGACAGTCTATGGCTACACCTTC. Translating it yields CASSRRTVYGYTF.